One sample yielded the 30 T cell receptor beta chains listed below, sequenced in a study of OX40 agonist ivuxolimab in advanced cancers. The repertoire was sequenced with immunoSEQ multiplex PCR; TCRdb's copy has only in-frame clones and lacks some. The data contain over 20,000 clones, approximately 79% of them singletons. The specimen was CD4+ or CD8+ T cells sorted from blood, collected in a trial of the OX40 agonist ivuxolimab. The receptors come from an adult with an advanced solid tumor such as melanoma, head and neck, liver or kidney cancer.

V is TRBV4-3 and J is TRBJ2-1; the match to TRBD2 covers 13 bases. Germline CDR1 is LGHNA and CDR2 is YSLEER. Germline trimming cut 2 bases from V and 5 bases from J; bases unmatched to any gene: 9. This CDR3 contains 18 residues. Here the CDR3 DNA reads TGCGCCAGCAGCCAAAACCCCCCACTAGCGGGGGGGGACAATGAGCAGTTCTTC. Encoded protein: CASSQNPPLAGGDNEQFF.

This clone was counted between two and nine times. This chain links TRBV6-6 with TRBJ2-7; 14 bases agree with TRBD2. With V trimmed by 4 bases and J by 3 bases, 2 bases remained unmatched. Germline lookup yields CDR1 MNHNY and CDR2 SVGAGI (reference sequence). The CDR3 runs to 15 residues. The CDR3: CASSSGLAGDYEQYF. The CDR3 DNA reads as TGTGCCAGCAGTTCGGGACTAGCGGGAGACTACGAGCAGTACTTC.

This clone was seen just once. V gene TRBV15 combines with J gene TRBJ2-7; 7 nucleotides align to TRBD1. The trim removed 1 base at V and 0 bases at J, leaving 0 bases unmatched. This CDR3 comprises 14 residues. In germline, CDR1 is LNHNV, CDR2 YYDKDF (reference sequence). The CDR3 protein is CATSRGDSSYEQYF. CDR3 nucleotides: TGTGCCACCAGCAGAGGGGACAGCTCCTACGAGCAGTACTTC.

The chain combines TRBV4-1 with TRBJ2-6; D is undetermined. In germline, CDR1 is MGHRA, CDR2 YSYEKL. The V end lost 1 base, the J end lost 0 bases, and 7 bases lay between the germline ends. This CDR3 region has 16 residues. The CDR3: CASSQGIGSGANVLTF. The CDR3 DNA is TGCGCCAGCAGCCAAGGGATAGGCTCTGGGGCCAACGTCCTGACTTTC.

This sequence joins TRBV14 and TRBJ2-7; 9 bases align to TRBD2. The junction had 14 bases not matched to a gene; V was cut back by 1 base and J by 4 bases. The CDR3 spans 18 residues. Germline lookup yields CDR1 SGHDN and CDR2 FVKESK. The CDR3 sequence: CASSQVVLAGYDFYEQYF. CDR3 nucleotides: TGTGCCAGCAGCCAAGTTGTTCTAGCGGGATACGATTTTTACGAGCAGTACTTC. Combining the CDR3 with reference TRBV14 and TRBJ2-7 gives the whole variable domain EAGVTQFPSHSVIEKGQTVTLRCDPISGHDNLYWYRRVMGKEIKFLLHFVKESKQDESGMPNNRFLAERTGGTYSTLKVQPAELEDSGVYFCASSQVVLAGYDFYEQYFGPGTRLTVT.

V gene TRBV9 combines with J gene TRBJ2-5; the D gene is possibly TRBD1 (6 bases). The end of the DNA is better explained by TRBJ2-7, so the J call may be wrong. The CDR3 loop spans 15 amino acids. Germline-derived CDR1 and CDR2 are SGDLS and YYNGEE. The DNA of the CDR3 is TGTGCCAGCAGCCCCCGGACAGAATTATCCTACGAGCAGTACTTC. This translates into CASSPRTELSYEQYF.

V and J are TRBV5-1 and TRBJ1-2, with D tentatively TRBD1 (6 bases). The CDR3 sequence is 15 residues long. V was trimmed by 0 bases and J by 5 bases, leaving 14 bases between them. Germline V gene data show CDR1 as SGHRS and CDR2 as YFSETQ. DNA of the CDR3: TGCGCCAGCAGCTTGGGGGACACTTCGGTATATGGCTACACCTTC. Its protein is CASSLGDTSVYGYTF.

The chain uses TRBV6-5 and TRBJ2-6; no clear D. Germline CDR1 MNHEY, CDR2 SVGAGI. The V gene lost 5 bases and the J gene lost 0 bases, with 5 bases spanning the gap. The CDR3 loop spans 14 amino acids. CDR3 sequence: CASSELSGANVLTF. In DNA, the CDR3 is TGTGCCAGCAGTGAACTCTCTGGGGCCAACGTCCTGACTTTC.

The V and J genes are TRBV7-3 and TRBJ1-1; possible D gene TRBD1, 6 bases. Germline lookup yields CDR1 SGHTA and CDR2 FQGTGA. Trimming cost V 1 base and J 1 base, with 10 bases left between them. The CDR3 has 15 amino acids. CDR3 loop: CASSLNPGQNTEAFF. The CDR3 nucleotides are TGTGCCAGCAGCTTAAACCCGGGACAGAACACTGAAGCTTTCTTT.

The chain carries TRBV7-8 and TRBJ2-7, with TRBD1 matching 7 bases. The CDR3 covers 13 residues. The germline V gene encodes CDR1 SGHVS and CDR2 FQNEAQ. V shed 5 bases, J shed 2 bases, and the junction held 3 bases outside the gene matches. The CDR3 bases are TGTGCCAGCAGCGATGGACAGGCCTACGAGCAGTACTTC. This sequence encodes CASSDGQAYEQYF.

For the CDR3, the DNA is TGTGCCAGCAGCCAAGATCGTACTAGCTTGTTCTTC. This gives the protein CASSQDRTSLFF. This chain links TRBV4-2 with TRBJ2-1; tentative D call: TRBD2 (6 bases). CDR1 LGHNA and CDR2 YNFKEQ come from the germline V gene. Trimming cost V 0 bases and J 15 bases, with 12 bases left between them. The CDR3 is made up of 12 amino acids.

The chain employs TRBV7-9 and TRBJ2-1; 7 bases match TRBD1. The V and J ends lost 1 base and 6 bases, in that order; junction bases with no gene match: 15. The CDR3 is 18 residues long. In germline, CDR1 is SEHNR, CDR2 FQNEAQ (reference sequence). CDR3 region: CASSLGTPTGTVGNEQFF. The DNA of the CDR3 is TGTGCCAGCAGCTTAGGAACCCCTACCGGGACAGTGGGCAATGAGCAGTTCTTC.

The V call is TRBV7-6, the J call TRBJ2-1, with 10 bases matching TRBD1. The length of the CDR3 is 17 residues. Germline V gives CDR1 SGHVS, CDR2 FNYEAQ. The junction had 11 bases not matched to a gene; V was cut back by 5 bases and J by 4 bases. The CDR3 DNA sequence: TGTGCCAGCAGCGAGGGGACAGGGGCGTCTACTTACAATGAGCAGTTCTTC. The encoded protein is CASSEGTGASTYNEQFF.

The chain combines TRBV2 with TRBJ2-4; D assignment may be TRBD1 or TRBD2 (5 bases each). Per the germline V gene, CDR1 is SNHLY and CDR2 is FYNNEI. V gave up 3 bases and J gave up 0 bases, with 18 bases separating them. The CDR3 has 18 amino acids. CDR3 residues: CASSERDGTVLAKNIQYF. CDR3 in DNA: TGTGCCAGCAGTGAGAGGGACGGCACTGTTCTAGCCAAAAACATTCAGTACTTC.

V usage is TRBV5-8 and J usage is TRBJ2-7; possibly TRBD1 for D (5 bases). This CDR3 is built from 13 residues. The V and J ends lost 1 base and 5 bases respectively, with 10 bases between them. CDR1 and CDR2 (germline): SGHTS, YDEGEE. The CDR3 DNA is TGTGCCAGCAGCTTGCAGGGCCCCAACGAGCAGTACTTC. Its protein is CASSLQGPNEQYF.

The rearrangement uses TRBV7-9 and TRBJ1-1, with D maybe TRBD1 (5 bases). This CDR3 has 17 amino acids. V dropped 3 bases and J dropped 10 bases, with 27 bases sitting between them. The V gene's germline CDR1 is SEHNR and CDR2 FQNEAQ (reference sequence). The CDR3 sequence is CASSFKGGAGFLSGAFF. CDR3 sequence (DNA): TGTGCCAGCAGCTTCAAAGGAGGGGCCGGTTTCTTATCGGGAGCTTTCTTT.

Only one count was recorded for this clone. The chain carries TRBV11-3 and TRBJ2-7, with D perhaps matching TRBD1 (5 bases). Trimming took 3 bases from V and 1 from J, leaving 7 bases between them. There are 13 residues in the CDR3. In germline, CDR1 is SGHNT, CDR2 YENEEA. The CDR3 nucleotides read TGTGCCAGCAGCTTCCAGGGATCCTACGAGCAGTACTTC. The encoded protein is CASSFQGSYEQYF.

The rearrangement joins TRBV7-9 to TRBJ2-5; D is unclear. The V end was cut by 5 bases, the J end by 3 bases, with 7 bases between. Germline lookup yields CDR1 SEHNR and CDR2 FQNEAQ (reference sequence). The CDR3 runs to 12 residues. The CDR3 DNA follows: TGTGCCAGCAGCCCTTTAGAAGAGACCCAGTACTTC. Amino acids: CASSPLEETQYF.

V usage is TRBV11-3 and J usage is TRBJ2-1, with 10 nucleotides matching TRBD2. This CDR3 is 15 amino acids long. V shed 1 base, J shed 7 bases, and the junction held 4 bases outside the gene matches. Germline assignment: CDR1 SGHNT and CDR2 YENEEA. As DNA, the CDR3 is TGTGCCAGCAGCTTAGCCCTAGCGGGAGCTAATGAGCAGTTCTTC. This codes for CASSLALAGANEQFF.

The chain carries TRBV19 and TRBJ2-7; D is unclear. Per the germline V gene, CDR1 is LNHDA and CDR2 is SQIVND (reference sequence). The ends were cut back, 3 bases at V and 0 bases at J, with 6 bases in the middle. This CDR3 spans 13 amino acids. The CDR3 is CASSIVDSYEQYF. In DNA, the CDR3 is TGTGCCAGTAGTATTGTAGACTCCTACGAGCAGTACTTC. The variable domain in full, completed from reference TRBV19 and TRBJ2-7, reads DGGITQSPKYLFRKEGQNVTLSCEQNLNHDAMYWYRQDPGQGLRLIYYSQIVNDFQKGDIAEGYSVSREKKESFPLTVTSAQKNPTAFYLCASSIVDSYEQYFGPGTRLTVT.

This clone was observed once. The V and J genes are TRBV11-2 and TRBJ1-6, with a weak D call TRBD1 (5 bases). CDR1 is SGHAT and CDR2 is FQNNGV in the germline V gene. V lost 0 bases and J lost 7, with 10 bases in between. The CDR3 contains 15 residues. The CDR3, as DNA: TGTGCCAGCAGCTTAGATCGGGGGTGGAATTCACCCCTCCACTTT. It codes for CASSLDRGWNSPLHF.

This clone appeared many times. The chain has TRBV28 and TRBJ2-1; 7 bases fit TRBD1. With V trimmed by 6 bases and J by 5 bases, 4 bases remained unmatched. Per the germline V gene, CDR1 is MDHEN and CDR2 is SYDVKM. The CDR3 is 13 amino acids. The CDR3, as DNA: TGTGCCAGCAGGGGGACAGAGGACAATGAGCAGTTCTTC. Encoded protein: CASRGTEDNEQFF. Looking up the rest from reference TRBV28 and TRBJ2-1 gives the full variable domain: DVKVTQSSRYLVKRTGEKVFLECVQDMDHENMFWYRQDPGLGLRLIYFSYDVKMKEKGDIPEGYSVSREKKERFSLILESASTNQTSMYLCASRGTEDNEQFFGPGTRLTVL.

The CDR3 protein is CASSRSSQMELFF. The CDR3 region has the DNA TGTGCCAGCAGCCGGTCGTCGCAGATGGAACTGTTTTTT. V and J are TRBV4-2 and TRBJ1-4; D not certain. The V end lost 4 bases, the J end lost 12 bases, and 15 bases lay between the germline ends. Germline V lookup: CDR1 LGHNA, CDR2 YNFKEQ. This CDR3 is built from 13 residues.

This clone was detected only a few times. The V gene is TRBV6-4, the J gene TRBJ2-1; D call uncertain. Looked up from germline, CDR1 is MRHNA and CDR2 is SNTAGT. The CDR3 has 16 residues. The V end lost 7 bases, the J end lost 4 bases, and 20 bases lay between the germline ends. The CDR3 DNA follows: TGTGCCAGCAACCGACTGGAGCCCAAATTTTACAATGAGCAGTTCTTC. Its translation: CASNRLEPKFYNEQFF.

This clone was picked up one time. This chain connects TRBV13 to TRBJ2-7, with D perhaps matching TRBD1 (6 bases). The CDR3 loop spans 12 amino acids. Trimming removed 5 bases from V and 2 bases from J, with 7 bases in between. Germline loops: CDR1 PRHDT, CDR2 FYEKMQ (reference sequence). The CDR3 DNA is TGTGCCAGCAGCCAGGGGACCTACGAGCAGTACTTC. Its protein product is CASSQGTYEQYF.

The rearrangement links TRBV2 to TRBJ2-7; 9 bases line up with TRBD1. Trimming at V came to 2 bases and at J to 9 bases, leaving 8 bases not matched to a gene. This CDR3 is 14 amino acids long. Germline V gives CDR1 SNHLY, CDR2 FYNNEI. In DNA form, the CDR3 reads TGTGCCAGCAGTGAACAGGGACAGGGCGATGGGCAGTACTTC. Its translation is CASSEQGQGDGQYF.

This clone was counted a single time. The chain uses TRBV28 and TRBJ1-2; no firm D call. The CDR3 runs 14 residues. Trimming left V 4 bases short and J 0 bases short, with 9 bases between. Germline V lookup: CDR1 MDHEN, CDR2 SYDVKM. CDR3: CASSYSHTNYGYTF. The CDR3 DNA follows: TGTGCCAGCAGTTACAGCCATACTAACTATGGCTACACCTTC.

J is TRBJ2-5 and V is TRBV5-1; 11 positions match TRBD2. Germline-derived CDR1 and CDR2 are SGHRS and YFSETQ. With 4 bases clipped from V and 10 bases from J, the junction kept 12 bases outside the gene matches. The CDR3 length is 15 residues. CDR3 bases: TGCGCCAGCAGCATTTTCACGGGACTAGCGGTACTCCAGTACTTC. This codes for CASSIFTGLAVLQYF.

The chain couples TRBV7-2 to TRBJ2-6, with 7 bases lining up with TRBD1. Trimming cost V 6 bases and J 0 bases; bases outside gene matches: 11. Germline V gene lookup returns CDR1 SGHTA and CDR2 FQGNSA. This CDR3 has 18 amino acids. CDR3 protein: CASRRSRDRVSGANVLTF. The CDR3 nucleotides read TGTGCCAGCAGACGTTCCCGGGACAGAGTCTCTGGGGCCAACGTCCTGACTTTC.

The chain is built from TRBV27 and TRBJ2-1; perhaps TRBD1 as D (6 bases). CDR1 is MNHEY, CDR2 SMNVEV, per germline (reference sequence). V shed 2 bases and J shed 4 bases, with 9 bases lying between them. The CDR3 is 14 residues long. The CDR3 DNA reads TGTGCCAGCAGTTTAACAGGGCCTTACAATGAGCAGTTCTTC. Protein: CASSLTGPYNEQFF.